A single sample is the source of the 20 T cell receptor beta chains below, sequenced in a study of shared clonotypes between healthy human individuals (dated by TCRdb to 2019 to 2021). Library generation was performed with the immunoSEQ multiplex PCR assay. In its TCRdb copy, this immuneACCESS table keeps in-frame sequences only and misses some clones. Where compared with another copy, unresolved V genes explain less than half of these, and the others have no known cause. The sample has around 690,000 clones on record, roughly 88% of them singletons. The ten largest account for around a third of the sample. Sequenced input: memory CD8+ T cells from PBMCs. The label giving this sample's cell subset or site can be read as: CD45RO+ cells pooled with CCR7-negative TemRA cells. These receptors all come from a man between 18 and 29 years old in good health. Some clones in this sample may be carry-over from other donors' samples.

The chain joins TRBV19 to TRBJ2-7; D may match TRBD1 or TRBD2 (5 bases each). The CDR3 totals 12 residues. From germline, CDR1 is LNHDA and CDR2 SQIVND (reference sequence). V was cut by 6 bases and J by 0 bases, with 6 bases left in between. Here the CDR3 DNA reads TGTGCCAGTAGCGGGGCCTCCTACGAGCAGTACTTC. Translation: CASSGASYEQYF.

The chain employs TRBV28 and TRBJ2-7; no clear D gene. Trimming pared 7 bases from V and 0 bases from J, leaving 10 bases between. Germline V gene sequence: CDR1 MDHEN, CDR2 SYDVKM. There are 13 residues in the CDR3. CDR3: CASIPGYSYEQYF. DNA of the CDR3: TGTGCCAGCATTCCCGGATACTCCTACGAGCAGTACTTC.

V gene TRBV9 combines with J gene TRBJ2-3, with D perhaps being TRBD1 or TRBD2 (5 bases each). The germline V gene has CDR1 SGDLS and CDR2 YYNGEE. The CDR3 spans 15 residues. V was shortened by 0 bases and J by 5 bases, with 13 bases between the two germline ends. This CDR3 is CASSVVGLGVDTQYF. The CDR3 DNA is TGTGCCAGCAGCGTAGTGGGCCTGGGGGTAGATACGCAGTATTTT. Full variable domain (outside the CDR3, taken from reference TRBV9 and TRBJ2-3): DSGVTQTPKHLITATGQRVTLRCSPRSGDLSVYWYQQSLDQGLQFLIQYYNGEERAKGNILERFSAQQFPDLHSELNLSSLELGDSALYFCASSVVGLGVDTQYFGPGTRLTVL.

The rearrangement uses TRBV2 and TRBJ2-3, with TRBD1 matching over 8 bases. CDR3 length: 16 residues. Germline trimming cut 3 bases from V and 2 bases from J; bases unmatched to any gene: 7. CDR1 and CDR2 (germline): SNHLY, FYNNEI. Here the CDR3 reads CASSDGTGSLTDTQYF. The CDR3 DNA reads as TGTGCCAGCAGTGATGGGACAGGATCCCTCACAGATACGCAGTATTTT. The whole variable domain, remainder taken from reference TRBV2 and TRBJ2-3, is EPEVTQTPSHQVTQMGQEVILRCVPISNHLYFYWYRQILGQKVEFLVSFYNNEISEKSEIFDDQFSVERPDGSNFTLKIRSTKLEDSAMYFCASSDGTGSLTDTQYFGPGTRLTVL.

The rearrangement links TRBV29-1 to TRBJ2-7, with TRBD1 matching 10 bases. The germline CDR1 and CDR2 sequences are SQVTM and ANQGSEA. Trimming took 6 bases from V and 6 from J; bases not matched to a gene: 17. This CDR3 is 16 amino acids long. CDR3 coding DNA: TGCAGCGTGGACGCTACCCGGGGACAGGGGCCCTTCGAGCAGTACTTC. Its protein is CSVDATRGQGPFEQYF.

The chain is built from TRBV11-2 and TRBJ1-1; TRBD1 agrees at 8 bases. V gave up 6 bases and J gave up 3 bases; unmatched junction bases: 12. This CDR3 comprises 16 residues. Germline V CDR1 and CDR2: SGHAT, FQNNGV. The CDR3 coding sequence is TGTGCCAGCAGAATGGGACAGGCGGTGGGGGACACTGAAGCTTTCTTT. It translates to CASRMGQAVGDTEAFF.

V gene TRBV4-1 combines with J gene TRBJ2-7, with 8 bases identical to TRBD2. With V trimmed by 2 bases and J by 3 bases, 6 bases remained unmatched. The CDR3 extends over 15 amino acids. The germline CDR1 and CDR2 sequences are MGHRA and YSYEKL. The CDR3 nucleotides read TGCGCCAGCAGCCAACTCACTAGCGGATACTACGAGCAGTACTTC. The encoded protein is CASSQLTSGYYEQYF.

This chain joins TRBV19 and TRBJ2-3, with D perhaps matching TRBD2 (5 bases). Germline assignment: CDR1 LNHDA and CDR2 SQIVND (reference sequence). This CDR3 is 12 amino acids long. The germline V and J ends were trimmed by 8 bases and 6 bases, with 12 bases remaining between them. The CDR3 region is CASALDTDTQYF. CDR3 in DNA: TGTGCCAGTGCACTAGACACCGATACGCAGTATTTT.

The chain carries TRBV27 and TRBJ2-1; D ambiguous. The V end lost 2 bases, the J end lost 6 bases, and 8 bases lay between the germline ends. The CDR3 is made up of 13 amino acids. Germline CDR1 MNHEY, CDR2 SMNVEV (reference sequence). The CDR3 DNA sequence: TGTGCCAGCAGTTTAAGTGTGTCCAATGAGCAGTTCTTC. It specifies CASSLSVSNEQFF.

The chain has TRBV6-5 and TRBJ1-1; no definite D call. The CDR3 loop spans 14 amino acids. Trimming shortened V by 0 bases and J by 0 bases, and 5 bases separated the two germline ends. Per germline, CDR1 MNHEY and CDR2 SVGAGI. The CDR3 sequence is CASSYSRVNTEAFF. As DNA, the CDR3 is TGTGCCAGCAGTTACTCGAGGGTGAACACTGAAGCTTTCTTT.

The V and J genes are TRBV15 and TRBJ2-5; a possible D gene is TRBD2 (6 bases). Per the germline V gene, CDR1 is LNHNV and CDR2 is YYDKDF (reference sequence). The CDR3 extends over 15 amino acids. Trimming removed 2 bases at V and 5 bases at J, with 15 bases between. For the CDR3, the DNA is TGTGCCACCAGCAGAACCCGGGGGAGTCGGGAGACCCAGTACTTC. As protein: CATSRTRGSRETQYF. The variable domain in full, completed from reference TRBV15 and TRBJ2-5, reads DAMVIQNPRYQVTQFGKPVTLSCSQTLNHNVMYWYQQKSSQAPKLLFHYYDKDFNNEADTPDNFQSRRPNTSFCFLDIRSPGLGDTAMYLCATSRTRGSRETQYFGPGTRLLVL.

The V call is TRBV27, the J call TRBJ2-7; D might be TRBD1 or TRBD2, each matching 6 bases. V lost 2 bases to trimming and J lost 2 bases, with 13 bases between them. There are 15 residues in the CDR3. Germline-derived CDR1 and CDR2 are MNHEY and SMNVEV (reference sequence). The CDR3 loop reads CASSLRGGGAYEQYF. The CDR3 DNA is TGTGCCAGCAGTTTACGAGGGGGAGGAGCCTACGAGCAGTACTTC.

This chain joins TRBV4-2 and TRBJ2-7; the match to TRBD2 covers 12 bases. The CDR3 covers 17 residues. The V segment lost 0 bases and the J segment 3 bases; nucleotides outside the gene matches: 6. CDR1 is LGHNA and CDR2 is YNFKEQ in the germline V gene. In DNA form, the CDR3 reads TGTGCCAGCAGCCAAGAGGAGAGACTAGCGGGAGTCTACGAGCAGTACTTC. Amino acid sequence: CASSQEERLAGVYEQYF.

This chain joins TRBV28 and TRBJ1-1; D may be TRBD1 (5 bases). The germline CDR1 and CDR2 sequences are MDHEN and SYDVKM. Trimming removed 5 bases at V and 0 bases at J, with 10 bases between. The CDR3 loop spans 14 amino acids. The CDR3 loop reads CASSVQVMNTEAFF. CDR3 nucleotide sequence: TGTGCCAGCAGTGTACAGGTGATGAACACTGAAGCTTTCTTT.

The chain has TRBV19 and TRBJ1-2; D is undetermined. V lost 6 bases, J lost 1 base, and 12 bases lay in between. This CDR3 is 14 amino acids long. The germline CDR1 and CDR2 sequences are LNHDA and SQIVND (reference sequence). Written as DNA, the CDR3 is TGTGCCAGTAGCATTCGCCATCTTAACTATGGCTACACCTTC. Protein: CASSIRHLNYGYTF.

The chain is built from TRBV27 and TRBJ2-1, with TRBD2 matching 7 bases. CDR3 length equals 17 residues. The V gene end was trimmed by 3 bases and the J gene end by 8 bases; junction bases not matched to a gene: 16. CDR1 is MNHEY, CDR2 SMNVEV, per germline (reference sequence). Here the CDR3 reads CASSLHGTIPLRYEQFF. CDR3 DNA sequence: TGTGCCAGCAGTTTGCACGGGACTATCCCTCTTCGCTATGAGCAGTTCTTC.

The V and J genes are TRBV29-1 and TRBJ1-1; D is uncertain. Germline assignment: CDR1 SQVTM and CDR2 ANQGSEA. The V gene lost 3 bases and the J gene lost 5 bases, with 13 bases spanning the gap. CDR3 length: 13 amino acids. Here the CDR3 reads CSVEASGITEAFF. The CDR3 nucleotides are TGCAGCGTTGAGGCGTCGGGGATTACTGAAGCTTTCTTT. Looking up the rest from reference TRBV29-1 and TRBJ1-1 gives the full variable domain: SAVISQKPSRDICQRGTSLTIQCQVDSQVTMMFWYRQQPGQSLTLIATANQGSEATYESGFVIDKFPISRPNLTFSTLTVSNMSPEDSSIYLCSVEASGITEAFFGQGTRLTVV.

The J gene is TRBJ2-7, the V gene TRBV2, with a weak D call TRBD2 (6 bases). V was cut by 6 bases and J by 3 bases, with 9 bases left in between. The CDR3 runs 12 residues. The V gene's germline CDR1 is SNHLY and CDR2 FYNNEI. CDR3 DNA sequence: TGTGCCAGCAGCGGGACTCTCTACGAGCAGTACTTC. This gives the protein CASSGTLYEQYF.

V usage is TRBV2 and J usage is TRBJ1-2; tentatively, D is TRBD1 (5 bases). The length of the CDR3 is 15 residues. From germline, CDR1 is SNHLY and CDR2 FYNNEI. Trimming took 1 base from V and 8 from J, leaving 17 bases between them. For the CDR3, the DNA is TGTGCCAGCAGTGAAGTCCAGGCAGGGTGGTGGGGCTACACCTTC. Encoded protein: CASSEVQAGWWGYTF.

The V call is TRBV12-5, the J call TRBJ2-2, with 10 bases that match TRBD2. The CDR3 totals 17 residues. Germline V gene sequence: CDR1 LGHNT, CDR2 FRNRAP. The trim removed 2 bases at V and 6 bases at J, leaving 9 bases unmatched. CDR3 in DNA: TGTGCTAGTGGTTTGTCACCCAGCGGGAGGGCCCCCGGGGAGCTGTTTTTT. Amino acid sequence: CASGLSPSGRAPGELFF.